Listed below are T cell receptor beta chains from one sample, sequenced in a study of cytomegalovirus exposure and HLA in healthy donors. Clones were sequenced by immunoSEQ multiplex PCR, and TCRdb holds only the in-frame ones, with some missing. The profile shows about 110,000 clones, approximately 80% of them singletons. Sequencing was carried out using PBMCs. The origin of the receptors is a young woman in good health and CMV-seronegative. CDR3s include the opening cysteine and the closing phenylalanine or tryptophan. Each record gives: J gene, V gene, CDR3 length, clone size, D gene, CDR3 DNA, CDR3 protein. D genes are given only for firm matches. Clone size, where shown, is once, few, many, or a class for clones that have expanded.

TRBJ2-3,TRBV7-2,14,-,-,TGTGCCAGCAGCTTAGATCATATCGGGGATACGCAGTATTTT,CASSLDHIGDTQYF
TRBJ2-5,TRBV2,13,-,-,TGTGCCAGCAGTTCCAGGCGTCAAGAGACCCAGTACTTC,CASSSRRQETQYF
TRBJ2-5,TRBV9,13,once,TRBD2,TGTGCCAGCAGCGTCGTAGCGGGAGAGACCCAGTACTTC,CASSVVAGETQYF
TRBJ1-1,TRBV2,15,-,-,TGTGCCAGCAGGTTGTTCGGGCCCGGAGGGACTGAAGCTTTCTTT,CASRLFGPGGTEAFF
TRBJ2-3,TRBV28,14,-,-,TGTGCCAGCACCCCAAACCTAGGTGCGGATACGCAGTATTTT,CASTPNLGADTQYF
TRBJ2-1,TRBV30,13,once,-,TGTGCCTGGAGTACCAGCTCCTACAATGAGCAGTTCTTC,CAWSTSSYNEQFF
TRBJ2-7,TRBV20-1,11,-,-,TGCAGTGCTCGCGCCCCCATCGAGCAGTACTTC,CSARAPIEQYF
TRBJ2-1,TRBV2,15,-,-,TGTGCCAGCAGTGAAGTGGGGCTGATCTACAATGAGCAGTTCTTC,CASSEVGLIYNEQFF
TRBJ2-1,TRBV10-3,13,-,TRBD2,TGTGCCATCAGCTTGGGACTACTGAATGAGCAGTTCTTC,CAISLGLLNEQFF
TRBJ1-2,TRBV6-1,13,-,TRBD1,TGTGCCAGCAAGGGGGCAGTAGGGTATGGCTACACCTTC,CASKGAVGYGYTF
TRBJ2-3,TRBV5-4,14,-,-,TGTGCCAGCAGCTTGGCCAACCAGGCAGATACGCAGTATTTT,CASSLANQADTQYF
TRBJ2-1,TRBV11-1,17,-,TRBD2,TGTGCCAGCAGCCCGGGGCTAACGGGAGGCCTCTACAATGAGCAGTTCTTC,CASSPGLTGGLYNEQFF
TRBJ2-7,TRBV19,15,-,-,TGTGCCAGTAGTGGCGGGTCCCGTAGTCTCTACGAGCAGTACTTC,CASSGGSRSLYEQYF
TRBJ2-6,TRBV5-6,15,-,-,TGTGCCAGCAGCTTGACGAGGACTGGGGCCAACGTCCTGACTTTC,CASSLTRTGANVLTF
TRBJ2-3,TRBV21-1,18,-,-,TGTGCCAGCAGCACTCTGTTTTTCGGCGGGAGGGCCACAGATACGCAGTATTTT,CASSTLFFGGRATDTQYF
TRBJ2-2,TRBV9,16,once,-,TGTGCCAGCAGCGTGGAAGGACAGCAGAACACCGGGGAGCTGTTTTTT,CASSVEGQQNTGELFF
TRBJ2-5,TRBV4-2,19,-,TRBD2,TGTGCCAGCAGCCCTTCCGGGACTAGCGGGAGTACAAACGTGGAGACCCAGTACTTC,CASSPSGTSGSTNVETQYF
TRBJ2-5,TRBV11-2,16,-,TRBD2,TGTGCCAGCAGCTTAGTACTAGCGGGGGGGGGAGAGACCCAGTACTTC,CASSLVLAGGGETQYF
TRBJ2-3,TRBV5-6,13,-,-,TGTGCCAGCAGCCGGGACTTCACAGATACGCAGTATTTT,CASSRDFTDTQYF
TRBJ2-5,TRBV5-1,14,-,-,TGCGCCAGCAGTTTAGGGACAACAAGTGAGACCCAGTACTTC,CASSLGTTSETQYF
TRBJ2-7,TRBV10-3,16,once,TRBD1,TGTGCCATCAGTGACCCCCCCGGGACAGGGGGCACCGAGCAGTACTTC,CAISDPPGTGGTEQYF
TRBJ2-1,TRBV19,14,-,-,TGTGCCAGTAGTATTCAGGCCCCGCCCAATGAGCAGTTCTTC,CASSIQAPPNEQFF
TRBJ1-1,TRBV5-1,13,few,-,TGCGCCAGCAGCGGCCCGATGAACACTGAAGCTTTCTTT,CASSGPMNTEAFF
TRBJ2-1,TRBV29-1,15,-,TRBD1,TGCAGCGTTTCAGGCACCGGGACAGGGTACAATGAGCAGTTCTTC,CSVSGTGTGYNEQFF
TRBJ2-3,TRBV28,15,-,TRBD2,TGTGCCAGCAGTTTATCTACTAGCGGGAGGGATACGCAGTATTTT,CASSLSTSGRDTQYF
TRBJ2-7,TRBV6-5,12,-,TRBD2,TGTGCCACCTTAGCGGGAGACAACGAGCAGTACTTC,CATLAGDNEQYF
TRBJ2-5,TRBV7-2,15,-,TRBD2,TGTGCCAGCAGCCGATCGAGTAGCGGGAAAGAGACCCAGTACTTC,CASSRSSSGKETQYF
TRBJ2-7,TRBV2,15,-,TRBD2,TGTGCCAGCAGCGGGACTAGCGGTGAATCCTACGAGCAGTACTTC,CASSGTSGESYEQYF
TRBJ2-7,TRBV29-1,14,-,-,TGCAGCGTTACGGGCTGGGGGGACAGCTACGAGCAGTACTTC,CSVTGWGDSYEQYF
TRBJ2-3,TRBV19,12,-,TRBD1,TGTGTCTCGGGACAGGGGGGGGATACGCAGTATTTT,CVSGQGGDTQYF
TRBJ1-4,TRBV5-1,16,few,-,TGCGCCAGCAGGTTCGGGACTTACCTGAACAATGAAAAACTGTTTTTT,CASRFGTYLNNEKLFF
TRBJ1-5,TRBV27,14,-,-,TGTGCCAGCAGTTTGGCCCCTAGCAATCAGCCCCAGCATTTT,CASSLAPSNQPQHF
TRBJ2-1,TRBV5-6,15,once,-,TGTGCCTCCTCCCTTTTAGACATCTCCTACAATGAGCAGTTCTTC,CASSLLDISYNEQFF
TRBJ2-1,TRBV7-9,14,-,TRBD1,TGTGCCAGCAGACCTCGACAGGGGGGGAATGAGCAGTTCTTC,CASRPRQGGNEQFF
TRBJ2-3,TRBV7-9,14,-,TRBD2,TGTGCCAGCAGCTCCTCCCGAGCGGGGGGTACGCAGTATTTT,CASSSSRAGGTQYF
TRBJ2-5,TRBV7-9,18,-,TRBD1,TGTGCCAGCAGCAAAGCGGACAGGGGGCAAGTCGGCAGGGAGACCCAGTACTTC,CASSKADRGQVGRETQYF
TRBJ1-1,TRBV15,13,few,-,TGTGCCACCAGTCTTCGAGCTGTGACTGAAGCTTTCTTT,CATSLRAVTEAFF
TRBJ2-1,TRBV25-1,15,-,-,TGTGCCAGCAGTGCCTCCTTGGTGGGGCGGGGTGAGCAGTTCTTC,CASSASLVGRGEQFF
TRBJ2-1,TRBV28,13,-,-,TGTGCCAGCAGTTTGTCGGGGTACAATGAGCAGTTCTTC,CASSLSGYNEQFF
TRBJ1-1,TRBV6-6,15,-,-,TGTGCCAGCAGTTACGAGGGCGAGTGGGACACTGAAGCTTTCTTT,CASSYEGEWDTEAFF
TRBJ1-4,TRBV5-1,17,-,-,TGCGCCAGCAGACCGACTGTGAGGGGGTTCCACAATGAAAAACTGTTTTTT,CASRPTVRGFHNEKLFF
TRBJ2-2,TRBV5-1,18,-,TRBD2,TGCGCCAGCAGCACCGGGACTAGCGGGACTCTGAACACCGGGGAGCTGTTTTTT,CASSTGTSGTLNTGELFF
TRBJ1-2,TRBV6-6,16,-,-,TGTGCCAGCAGTTACCCTTCGACGGCGGCCGGAGGGGGCTACACCTTC,CASSYPSTAAGGGYTF